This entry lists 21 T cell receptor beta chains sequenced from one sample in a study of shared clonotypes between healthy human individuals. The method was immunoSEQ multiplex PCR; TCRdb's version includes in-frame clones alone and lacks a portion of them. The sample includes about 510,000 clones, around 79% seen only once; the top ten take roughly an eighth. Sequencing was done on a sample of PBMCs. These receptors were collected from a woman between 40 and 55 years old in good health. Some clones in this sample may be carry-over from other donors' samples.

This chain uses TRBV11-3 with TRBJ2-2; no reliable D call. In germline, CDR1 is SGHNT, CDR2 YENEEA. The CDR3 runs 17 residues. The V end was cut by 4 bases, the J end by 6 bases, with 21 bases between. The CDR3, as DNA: TGTGCCAGCAGCTCATGGGTGTCAGGACCAGTCGCCGGGGAGCTGTTTTTT. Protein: CASSSWVSGPVAGELFF.

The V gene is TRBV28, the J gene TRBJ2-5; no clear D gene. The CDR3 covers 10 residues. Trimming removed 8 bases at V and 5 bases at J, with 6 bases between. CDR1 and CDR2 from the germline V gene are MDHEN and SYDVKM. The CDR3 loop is CASPCETQYF. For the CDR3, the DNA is TGTGCCAGCCCCTGCGAGACCCAGTACTTC.

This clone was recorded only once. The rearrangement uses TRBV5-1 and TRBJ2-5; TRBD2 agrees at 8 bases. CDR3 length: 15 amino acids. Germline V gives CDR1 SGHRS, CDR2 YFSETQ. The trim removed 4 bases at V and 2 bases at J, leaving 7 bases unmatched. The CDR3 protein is CASSPAGTSQETQYF. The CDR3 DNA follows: TGCGCCAGCAGCCCAGCAGGGACTAGTCAAGAGACCCAGTACTTC. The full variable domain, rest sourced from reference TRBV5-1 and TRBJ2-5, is KAGVTQTPRYLIKTRGQQVTLSCSPISGHRSVSWYQQTPGQGLQFLFEYFSETQRNKGNFPGRFSGRQFSNSRSEMNVSTLELGDSALYLCASSPAGTSQETQYFGPGTRLLVL.

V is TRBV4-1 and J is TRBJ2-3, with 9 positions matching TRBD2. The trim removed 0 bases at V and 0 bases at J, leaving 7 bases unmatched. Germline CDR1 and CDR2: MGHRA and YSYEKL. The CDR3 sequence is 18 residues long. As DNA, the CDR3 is TGCGCCAGCAGCCAAGATGGGCGGGGGGGATCAAGCACAGATACGCAGTATTTT. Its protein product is CASSQDGRGGSSTDTQYF.

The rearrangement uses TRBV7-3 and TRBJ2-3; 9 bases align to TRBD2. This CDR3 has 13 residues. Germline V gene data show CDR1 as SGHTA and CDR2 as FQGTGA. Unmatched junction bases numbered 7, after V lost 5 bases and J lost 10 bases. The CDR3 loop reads CASSPIAGVPQYF. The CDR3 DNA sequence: TGTGCCAGCAGCCCCATAGCGGGAGTGCCGCAGTATTTT.

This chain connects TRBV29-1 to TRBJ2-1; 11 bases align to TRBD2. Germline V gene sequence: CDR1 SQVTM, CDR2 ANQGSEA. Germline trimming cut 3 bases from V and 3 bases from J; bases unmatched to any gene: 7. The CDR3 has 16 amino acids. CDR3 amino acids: CSVETSGMSGYNEQFF. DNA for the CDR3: TGCAGCGTTGAGACTAGCGGGATGTCGGGCTACAATGAGCAGTTCTTC.

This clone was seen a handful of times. The CDR3 coding sequence is TGTGCCAGCAGCTTAACAAGGACCTACGAGCAGTACTTC. Translating it yields CASSLTRTYEQYF. The genes are TRBV11-3 and TRBJ2-7; D call uncertain. Germline lookup yields CDR1 SGHNT and CDR2 YENEEA. Trimming cost V 2 bases and J 2 bases, with 7 bases left between them. This CDR3 is built from 13 residues. The full variable domain, with the rest looked up from reference TRBV11-3 and TRBJ2-7, is EAGVVQSPRYKIIEKKQPVAFWCNPISGHNTLYWYLQNLGQGPELLIRYENEEAVDDSQLPKDRFSAERLKGVDSTLKIQPAELGDSAVYLCASSLTRTYEQYFGPGTRLTVT.

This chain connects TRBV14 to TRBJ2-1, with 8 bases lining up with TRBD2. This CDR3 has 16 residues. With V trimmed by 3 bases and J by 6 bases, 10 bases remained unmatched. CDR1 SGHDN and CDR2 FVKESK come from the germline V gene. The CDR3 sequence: CASSQPPPGGGNEQFF. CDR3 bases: TGTGCCAGCAGCCAGCCCCCCCCGGGAGGGGGCAATGAGCAGTTCTTC.

This CDR3 reads CASSLGGAYIEAFF. CDR3 sequence (DNA): TGTGCCAGCAGCTTAGGCGGGGCCTATATCGAAGCTTTCTTT. The rearrangement links TRBV7-2 to TRBJ1-1; D is possibly TRBD1 (5 bases). Germline V gene lookup returns CDR1 SGHTA and CDR2 FQGNSA. V shed 1 base and J shed 8 bases, with 14 bases lying between them. CDR3 length equals 14 residues. Supplemented by reference TRBV7-2 and TRBJ1-1, the full variable domain reads GAGVSQSPSNKVTEKGKDVELRCDPISGHTALYWYRQSLGQGLEFLIYFQGNSAPDKSGLPSDRFSAERTGGSVSTLTIQRTQQEDSAVYLCASSLGGAYIEAFFGQGTRLTVV.

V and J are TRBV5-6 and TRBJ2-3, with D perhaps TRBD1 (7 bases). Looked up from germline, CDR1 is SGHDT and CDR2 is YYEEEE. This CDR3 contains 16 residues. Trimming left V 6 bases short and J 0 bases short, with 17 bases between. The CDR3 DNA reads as TGTGCCAGCAACTCTGCGGGGACAGCTAGCACAGATACGCAGTATTTT. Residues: CASNSAGTASTDTQYF. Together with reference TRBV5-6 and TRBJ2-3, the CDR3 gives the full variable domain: DAGVTQSPTHLIKTRGQQVTLRCSPKSGHDTVSWYQQALGQGPQFIFQYYEEEERQRGNFPDRFSGHQFPNYSSELNVNALLLGDSALYLCASNSAGTASTDTQYFGPGTRLTVL.

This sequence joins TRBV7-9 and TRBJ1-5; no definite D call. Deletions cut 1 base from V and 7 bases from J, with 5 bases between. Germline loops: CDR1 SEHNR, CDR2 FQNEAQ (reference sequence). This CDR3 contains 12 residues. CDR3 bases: TGTGCCAGCAGCTTAGGAGGCCAGCCCCAGCATTTT. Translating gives CASSLGGQPQHF.

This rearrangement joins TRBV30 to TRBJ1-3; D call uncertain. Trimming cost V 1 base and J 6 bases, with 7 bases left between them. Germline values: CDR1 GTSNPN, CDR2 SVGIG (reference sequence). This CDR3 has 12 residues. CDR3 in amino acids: CAWSERVNTIYF. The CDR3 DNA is TGTGCCTGGAGTGAACGGGTAAACACCATATATTTT.

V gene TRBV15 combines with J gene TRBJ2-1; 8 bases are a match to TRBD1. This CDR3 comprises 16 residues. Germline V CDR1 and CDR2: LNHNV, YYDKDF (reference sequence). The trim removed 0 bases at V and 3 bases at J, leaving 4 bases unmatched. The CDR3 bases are TGTGCCACCAGCAGAGAGGTGGGACAGGTCTACAATGAGCAGTTCTTC. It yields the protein CATSREVGQVYNEQFF.

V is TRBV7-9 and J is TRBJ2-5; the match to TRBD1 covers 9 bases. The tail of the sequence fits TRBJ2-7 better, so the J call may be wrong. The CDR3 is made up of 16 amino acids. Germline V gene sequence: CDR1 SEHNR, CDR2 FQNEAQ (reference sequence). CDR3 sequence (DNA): TGTGCCAGCAGCTTACTTGGCTGGGACAGGGACTACGAGCAGTACTTC. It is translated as CASSLLGWDRDYEQYF.

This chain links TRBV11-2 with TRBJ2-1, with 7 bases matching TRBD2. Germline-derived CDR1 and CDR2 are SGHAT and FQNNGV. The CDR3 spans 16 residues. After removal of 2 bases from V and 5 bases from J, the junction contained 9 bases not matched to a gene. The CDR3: CASSLFKLARDNEQFF. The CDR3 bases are TGTGCCAGCAGCTTATTTAAACTAGCGCGAGACAATGAGCAGTTCTTC.

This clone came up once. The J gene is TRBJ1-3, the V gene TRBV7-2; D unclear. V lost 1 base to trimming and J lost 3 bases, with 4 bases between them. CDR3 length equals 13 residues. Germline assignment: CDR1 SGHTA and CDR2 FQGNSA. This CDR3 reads CASSLGFGNTIYF. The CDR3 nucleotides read TGTGCCAGCAGCTTAGGGTTTGGAAACACCATATATTTT.

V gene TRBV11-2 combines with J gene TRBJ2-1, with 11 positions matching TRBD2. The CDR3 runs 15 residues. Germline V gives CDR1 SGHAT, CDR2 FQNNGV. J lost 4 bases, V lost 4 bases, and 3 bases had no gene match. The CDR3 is CASSWGLAAYNEQFF. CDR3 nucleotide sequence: TGTGCCAGCAGCTGGGGACTAGCGGCTTACAATGAGCAGTTCTTC.

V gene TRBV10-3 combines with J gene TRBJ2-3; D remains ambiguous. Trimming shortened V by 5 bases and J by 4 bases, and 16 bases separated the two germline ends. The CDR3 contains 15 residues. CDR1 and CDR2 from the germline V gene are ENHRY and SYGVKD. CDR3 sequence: CAISSTRMGADTQYF. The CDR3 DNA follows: TGTGCCATCAGTTCGACAAGGATGGGTGCAGATACGCAGTATTTT.

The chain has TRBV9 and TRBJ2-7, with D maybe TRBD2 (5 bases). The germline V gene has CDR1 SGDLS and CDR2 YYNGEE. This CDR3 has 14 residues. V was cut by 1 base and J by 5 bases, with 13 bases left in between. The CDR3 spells CASSVRWEQNEQYF. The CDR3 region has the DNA TGTGCCAGCAGCGTAAGGTGGGAGCAGAACGAGCAGTACTTC.

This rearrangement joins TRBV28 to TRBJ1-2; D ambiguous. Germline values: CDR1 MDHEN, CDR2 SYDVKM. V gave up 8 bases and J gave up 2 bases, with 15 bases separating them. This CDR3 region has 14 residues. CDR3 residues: CASGSAGTNYGYTF. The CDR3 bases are TGTGCCAGCGGCTCAGCTGGCACCAACTATGGCTACACCTTC.

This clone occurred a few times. In DNA form, the CDR3 reads TGTGCCAGCAGTGAAGCAATGACGGGACTAGCTACGCAGTATTTT. Translated: CASSEAMTGLATQYF. J is TRBJ2-3 and V is TRBV2; 9 bases align to TRBD2. V dropped 0 bases and J dropped 8; count of bases not matched to a gene: 6. The CDR3 spans 15 residues. Germline V CDR1 and CDR2: SNHLY, FYNNEI.